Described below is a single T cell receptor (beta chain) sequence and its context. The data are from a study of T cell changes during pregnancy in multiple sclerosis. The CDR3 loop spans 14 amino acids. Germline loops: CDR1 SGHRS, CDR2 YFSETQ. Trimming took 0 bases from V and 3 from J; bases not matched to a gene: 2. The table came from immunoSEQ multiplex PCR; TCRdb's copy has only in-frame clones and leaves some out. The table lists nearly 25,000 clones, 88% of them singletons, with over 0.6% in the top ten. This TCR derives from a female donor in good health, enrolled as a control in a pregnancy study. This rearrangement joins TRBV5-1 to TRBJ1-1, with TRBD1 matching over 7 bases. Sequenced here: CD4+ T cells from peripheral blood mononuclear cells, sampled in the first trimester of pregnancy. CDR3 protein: CASSLVQGDTEAFF. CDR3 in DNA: TGCGCCAGCAGCTTGGTTCAGGGGGACACTGAAGCTTTCTTT.